Shown below are 27 T cell receptor beta chains from a single sample sequenced in a study of cytomegalovirus exposure and HLA in healthy donors (TCRdb year 2017). Library preparation used the immunoSEQ multiplex PCR assay. The multiplex PCR relied on a mix of 60 forward primers for TCR Vbeta segments and 13 reverse primers for TCR Jbeta segments. TCRdb mirrors the immuneACCESS table, restricted to in-frame sequences. Some clones are absent from its copies; in checked studies, under half trace to an unresolved V gene, and the reason for the others is unknown. This sample holds over 110,000 clones; roughly two thirds were observed only once. Jointly, the top ten make up 1% to 1.5% of the sample. Sequenced material: PBMCs. The origin of the receptors is a middle-aged woman in good health and CMV-seronegative.

This clone was seen a single time. The chain is built from TRBV18 and TRBJ2-7, with D maybe TRBD1 (5 bases). Trimming removed 2 bases at V and 5 bases at J, with 7 bases between. The CDR3 is 12 residues long. CDR1 is KGHSH, CDR2 LQKENI, per germline. In DNA form, the CDR3 reads TGTGCCAGCTCACCATCGACAGACGAGCAGTACGTC. It is translated as CASSPSTDEQYV.

The rearrangement joins TRBV5-5 to TRBJ1-5; unclear D gene. V lost 1 base to trimming and J lost 3 bases, with 8 bases between them. Germline lookup yields CDR1 SGHKS and CDR2 YYEKEE (reference sequence). This CDR3 spans 14 amino acids. CDR3 coding DNA: TGTGCCAGCAGCTTGACGTCACACAATCAGCCCCAGCATTTT. As protein: CASSLTSHNQPQHF.

The V call is TRBV4-1, the J call TRBJ1-2, with TRBD1 as a possible D gene (5 bases). This CDR3 spans 14 amino acids. V was clipped by 1 base and J by 7 bases, with 13 bases between them. The germline gives CDR1 MGHRA, CDR2 YSYEKL. The DNA of the CDR3 is TGCGCCAGCAGCCAAGTCAGGGTGGAGAGTGGCTACACCTTC. This sequence encodes CASSQVRVESGYTF.

The table lists this clone with a few counts. V is TRBV27 and J is TRBJ2-1, with D possibly TRBD1 on 6 matching bases. The CDR3 is 17 amino acids. Germline values: CDR1 MNHEY, CDR2 SMNVEV (reference sequence). V gave up 1 base and J gave up 0 bases, with 13 bases separating them. The CDR3 loop reads CASSLWTDRSSYNEQFF. In DNA, the CDR3 is TGTGCCAGCAGTTTATGGACAGATAGGAGCTCCTACAATGAGCAGTTCTTC.

This chain links TRBV6-1 with TRBJ1-1; no firm D call. V gave up 8 bases and J gave up 4 bases, with 20 bases separating them. This CDR3 is built from 15 residues. Germline V gene sequence: CDR1 MNHNS, CDR2 SASEGT. Written as DNA, the CDR3 is TGTGCCAGCGCGACTCCCCGCGGGTTGGCCACTGAAGCTTTCTTT. Protein sequence: CASATPRGLATEAFF.

The gene calls are TRBV27 and TRBJ2-7, with 8 bases fitting TRBD1. Germline V gene sequence: CDR1 MNHEY, CDR2 SMNVEV (reference sequence). V shed 9 bases and J 2 bases; nucleotides not matched to a gene: 12. CDR3 length equals 15 residues. The CDR3 here is CARDSGTGTTYEQYV. In DNA, the CDR3 is TGTGCCAGAGACTCCGGGACAGGTACTACCTACGAGCAGTACGTC.

The V call is TRBV19, the J call TRBJ1-5; maybe TRBD1 (6 bases). Trimming took off 5 bases at V and 0 bases at J, with 17 bases between the two ends. Germline CDR1 is LNHDA and CDR2 is SQIVND (reference sequence). The CDR3 is 17 amino acids. The CDR3 sequence is CASSPNPDSYSNQPQHF. CDR3 nucleotides: TGTGCCAGTAGTCCGAACCCGGACAGCTATAGCAATCAGCCCCAGCATTTT.

The J gene is TRBJ1-1, the V gene TRBV5-1, with 8 bases matching TRBD1. From germline, CDR1 is SGHRS and CDR2 YFSETQ. The CDR3 sequence is 14 residues long. V lost 3 bases to trimming and J lost 5 bases; unmatched junction nucleotides: 6. CDR3 protein: CASSSTGARTEAFF. The CDR3 bases are TGCGCCAGCAGCTCGACAGGGGCGCGGACTGAAGCTTTCTTT.

The rearrangement joins TRBV28 to TRBJ1-2; D is possibly TRBD1 (5 bases). Trimming took 6 bases from V and 5 from J, leaving 16 bases between them. Germline CDR1 is MDHEN and CDR2 is SYDVKM. The CDR3 runs 14 residues. The CDR3 region has the DNA TGTGCCAGCAGGACTTATCAGGGAAGGTATGGCTACACCTTC. It codes for CASRTYQGRYGYTF.

A few counts support this clone. This chain connects TRBV10-3 to TRBJ2-3; D is possibly TRBD1 (6 bases). V was pared by 11 bases and J by 0 bases, with 12 bases between. The germline gives CDR1 ENHRY, CDR2 SYGVKD. This CDR3 is 13 amino acids long. CDR3 sequence reads: CAGQNKSTDTQYF. DNA for the CDR3: TGTGCCGGACAGAATAAAAGCACAGATACGCAGTATTTT.

This clone was observed once. This sequence joins TRBV5-5 and TRBJ2-2, with D possibly being TRBD1 (5 bases). The CDR3 covers 14 residues. The germline V gene encodes CDR1 SGHKS and CDR2 YYEKEE (reference sequence). Trimming removed 3 bases at V and 5 bases at J, with 11 bases between. CDR3 bases: TGTGCCAGCAGCTCCCAGGGTGCGACCGGGGAGCTGTTTTTT. Protein sequence: CASSSQGATGELFF.

The rearrangement links TRBV5-1 to TRBJ2-1, with 7 bases lining up with TRBD1. The CDR3 extends over 15 amino acids. Germline CDR1 and CDR2: SGHRS and YFSETQ. J was trimmed by 7 bases and V by 4 bases; bases with no gene match: 11. For the CDR3, the DNA is TGCGCCAGCAGCCGGGGCCAGGGGGTTGGTAATGAGCAGTTCTTC. It codes for CASSRGQGVGNEQFF.

The rearrangement uses TRBV2 and TRBJ1-5, with 8 bases fitting TRBD1. This CDR3 has 16 residues. Per the germline V gene, CDR1 is SNHLY and CDR2 is FYNNEI. The J segment lost 5 bases and the V segment lost 4 bases, leaving 10 bases of the junction unmatched. CDR3 DNA sequence: TGTGCCAGCAGTGTAGCTGGGCAGGGGGCATATCAGCCCCAGCATTTT. Translated, it gives CASSVAGQGAYQPQHF. Together with reference TRBV2 and TRBJ1-5, the CDR3 gives the full variable domain: EPEVTQTPSHQVTQMGQEVILRCVPISNHLYFYWYRQILGQKVEFLVSFYNNEISEKSEIFDDQFSVERPDGSNFTLKIRSTKLEDSAMYFCASSVAGQGAYQPQHFGDGTRLSIL.

The genes are TRBV5-1 and TRBJ2-2, with a weak D call TRBD2 (6 bases). Germline lookup yields CDR1 SGHRS and CDR2 YFSETQ. CDR3 length equals 14 residues. Trimming shortened V by 5 bases and J by 4 bases, and 12 bases separated the two germline ends. This CDR3 is CASRVEGPTGELFF. CDR3 nucleotide sequence: TGCGCCAGCAGGGTGGAGGGGCCCACCGGGGAGCTGTTTTTT.

The CDR3 DNA reads TGTGCCAGCAGCTTGGGACAGGGGGACCATAGCAATCAGCCCCAGCATTTT. Encoded protein: CASSLGQGDHSNQPQHF. V usage is TRBV5-4 and J usage is TRBJ1-5; TRBD1 matches at 9 bases. There are 17 residues in the CDR3. Trimming removed 0 bases from V and 0 bases from J; junction bases left unmatched: 4. Germline values: CDR1 SGHNT, CDR2 YYREEE (reference sequence).

The CDR3 DNA follows: TGTGCCAGCAGCCCAGGGTTTACTGGGGCCAACGTCCTGACTTTC. Encoded protein: CASSPGFTGANVLTF. The chain uses TRBV6-6 and TRBJ2-6; D possibly corresponds to TRBD1 (5 bases). CDR3 size: 15 residues. The germline V and J ends were trimmed by 6 bases and 2 bases, with 11 bases remaining between them. CDR1 MNHNY and CDR2 SVGAGI come from the germline V gene (reference sequence).

The rearrangement links TRBV27 to TRBJ2-1; D might be TRBD2 (5 bases). V lost 7 bases and J 15 bases, leaving 16 bases between the germline ends. Germline CDR1 MNHEY, CDR2 SMNVEV (reference sequence). The length of the CDR3 is 11 residues. This CDR3 reads CASTAGVGTFF. CDR3 nucleotide sequence: TGTGCCAGCACTGCCGGGGTGGGTACGTTCTTC.

This rearrangement joins TRBV29-1 to TRBJ1-2; a possible D gene is TRBD1 (6 bases). V was pared by 4 bases and J by 8 bases, with 14 bases between. The germline V gene encodes CDR1 SQVTM and CDR2 ANQGSEA. The CDR3 spans 12 residues. This CDR3 is CSVAVQGIGYTF. DNA for the CDR3: TGCAGCGTTGCTGTACAGGGTATAGGCTACACCTTC. Variable domain in full (rest from reference TRBV29-1 and TRBJ1-2): SAVISQKPSRDICQRGTSLTIQCQVDSQVTMMFWYRQQPGQSLTLIATANQGSEATYESGFVIDKFPISRPNLTFSTLTVSNMSPEDSSIYLCSVAVQGIGYTFGSGTRLTVV.

The chain couples TRBV5-6 to TRBJ1-1, with D possibly being TRBD1 (6 bases). V gave up 4 bases and J gave up 4 bases, with 14 bases separating them. There are 14 residues in the CDR3. Per the germline V gene, CDR1 is SGHDT and CDR2 is YYEEEE. The CDR3 spells CASSPVRGSTEAFF. CDR3 bases: TGTGCCAGCAGCCCGGTGAGGGGGAGCACTGAAGCTTTCTTT.

The chain combines TRBV4-1 with TRBJ1-4; D not resolved. Germline lookup yields CDR1 MGHRA and CDR2 YSYEKL. This CDR3 contains 16 residues. Trimming removed 2 bases from V and 4 bases from J, with 14 bases in between. The CDR3 region is CASSQPLKTGNEKLFF. CDR3 sequence (DNA): TGCGCCAGCAGCCAACCTCTGAAGACGGGTAATGAAAAACTGTTTTTT.

J is TRBJ1-5 and V is TRBV6-1, with TRBD1 matching over 7 bases. CDR1 is MNHNS, CDR2 SASEGT, per germline. The CDR3 contains 15 residues. The J segment lost 6 bases and the V segment lost 6 bases, leaving 11 bases of the junction unmatched. CDR3 in amino acids: CASRDGQVGRQPQHF. DNA for the CDR3: TGTGCCAGCAGGGACGGACAGGTCGGGCGTCAGCCCCAGCATTTT.

The rearrangement uses TRBV19 and TRBJ1-5; D gene uncertain. V lost 6 bases, J lost 3 bases, and 9 bases lay in between. Germline-derived CDR1 and CDR2 are LNHDA and SQIVND (reference sequence). This CDR3 is built from 13 residues. As DNA, the CDR3 is TGTGCCAGTAGCACAGTCGTCAATCAGCCCCAGCATTTT. This codes for CASSTVVNQPQHF.

There are a few counts of this clone. This chain connects TRBV5-4 to TRBJ1-2, with 8 positions matching TRBD1. V trimming: 7 bases; J trimming: 7 bases; junction bases outside the gene matches: 9. Per germline, CDR1 SGHNT and CDR2 YYREEE (reference sequence). The CDR3 is 13 amino acids. The CDR3 sequence is CASSSTGDGGYTF. The CDR3 region has the DNA TGTGCCAGCTCTTCGACAGGGGATGGTGGCTACACCTTC.

As to this clone: The sample holds other DNA sequences that translate to the same CDR3. This chain links TRBV9 with TRBJ1-2, with a possible D match to TRBD1 (6 bases). Per germline, CDR1 SGDLS and CDR2 YYNGEE. This CDR3 is 12 amino acids long. Deletions cut 4 bases from V and 3 bases from J, with 7 bases between. CDR3 protein: CASSRQDYGYTF. The CDR3 DNA sequence: TGTGCCAGCAGCAGACAGGACTATGGCTACACCTTC.

In its sample, this clone was seen once. The rearrangement uses TRBV28 and TRBJ1-2; TRBD1 agrees at 10 bases. From germline, CDR1 is MDHEN and CDR2 SYDVKM. Unmatched junction bases numbered 8, after V lost 0 bases and J lost 10 bases. This CDR3 contains 15 residues. The CDR3 is CASSLWIGTGDFYTF. The CDR3 DNA reads TGTGCCAGCAGTTTATGGATTGGGACAGGGGATTTCTACACCTTC.

This clone showed up just a few times. The V and J genes are TRBV15 and TRBJ1-4; maybe TRBD1 (5 bases). Trimming removed 0 bases from V and 7 bases from J, with 12 bases in between. Germline V CDR1 and CDR2: LNHNV, YYDKDF (reference sequence). CDR3 length: 15 residues. In DNA, the CDR3 is TGTGCCACCAGCAGAGAGGCCAGGGCAACTGAAAAACTGTTTTTT. Its protein is CATSREARATEKLFF. Full variable domain (rest looked up from reference TRBV15 and TRBJ1-4): DAMVIQNPRYQVTQFGKPVTLSCSQTLNHNVMYWYQQKSSQAPKLLFHYYDKDFNNEADTPDNFQSRRPNTSFCFLDIRSPGLGDTAMYLCATSREARATEKLFFGSGTQLSVL.

V gene TRBV28 combines with J gene TRBJ2-2; a possible D gene is TRBD1 (7 bases). Germline values: CDR1 MDHEN, CDR2 SYDVKM. The ends were cut back, 6 bases at V and 8 bases at J, with 19 bases in the middle. The CDR3 contains 15 residues. CDR3 in DNA: TGTGCCAGCAGCCCGGGGGCAGGGGGACCAGGGGAGCTGTTTTTT. Encoded protein: CASSPGAGGPGELFF.